These 13 T cell receptor beta chains originate from one sample sequenced in a study of tumor-infiltrating lymphocytes in glioblastoma multiforme. TCR beta libraries were built from RNA through three nested multiplex PCR rounds using modified ARM-PCR. TCRdb analysed the multiplex PCR reads with MiXCR anew, one entry per CDR3 protein. The sample has 20,000 or so distinct CDR3 sequences, 55% to 70% seen once; the top ten hold about 18%. Sample: peripheral blood. These TCRs come from a male donor with glioblastoma.

As concerns this clonotype: Here the CDR3 omits its conserved ending phenylalanine or tryptophan, so a read error is the likely source. This chain joins TRBV12-3 or TRBV12-4 and TRBJ2-1; 7 bases match TRBD2. After removal of 2 bases from V and 8 bases from J, the junction contained 12 bases not matched to a gene. The CDR3 is made up of 16 amino acids. The CDR3 nucleotides read TGTGCCAGCAGTTTATATTCGGGACTATATAGTTATGAGCAGTTCACC. This encodes CASSLYSGLYSYEQFT.

This chain connects TRBV29-1 to TRBJ2-7; D unresolved. V lost 6 bases, J lost 7 bases, and 19 bases lay in between. Germline assignment: CDR1 SQVTM and CDR2 ANQGSEA. CDR3 length: 13 amino acids. This chain's CDR3 is CSVLGFRPGEQYF. The CDR3, as DNA: TGCAGCGTCCTGGGGTTCCGTCCAGGTGAGCAGTACTTC.

The rearrangement uses TRBV11-2 and TRBJ1-1; D perhaps matches TRBD1 (5 bases). V gave up 0 bases and J gave up 0 bases, with 17 bases separating them. The CDR3 has 18 residues. In germline, CDR1 is SGHAT, CDR2 FQNNGV. The CDR3, as DNA: TGTGCCAGCAGCTTAGATCATCCGCGGGGCCTTATGAACACTGAAGCTTTCTTT. Residues: CASSLDHPRGLMNTEAFF.

Concerning this clonotype: One junction end disagrees with the germline gene, perhaps due to a read error. This rearrangement joins TRBV11-2 to TRBJ2-7; D unclear. There are 14 residues in the CDR3. CDR1 SGHAT and CDR2 FQNNGV come from the germline V gene. CDR3 in DNA: TGTTCCAGCACCTTAGTTCCCGTATCCTGCGAGCAGTACTTC. This gives the protein CSSTLVPVSCEQYF. Based on the CDR3 plus reference TRBV11-2 and TRBJ2-7, the full variable domain is EAGVAQSPRYKIIEKRQSVAFWCNPISGHATLYWYQQILGQGPKLLIQFQNNGVVDDSQLPKDRFSAERLKGVDSTLKIQPAKLEDSAVYLCSSTLVPVSCEQYFGPGTRLTVT.

The rearrangement uses TRBV20-1 and TRBJ2-1, with D hard to call. The V gene lost 2 bases and the J gene lost 0 bases, with 8 bases spanning the gap. Per germline, CDR1 DFQATT and CDR2 SNEGSKA (reference sequence). The CDR3 extends over 14 amino acids. The CDR3 DNA follows: TGCAGTGCTAGACTGTTTATCTCCTACAATGAGCAGTTCTTC. Its protein is CSARLFISYNEQFF.

A few counts support this clonotype. The gene calls are TRBV30 and TRBJ2-1; D gene uncertain. The CDR3 is 13 residues long. V gave up 2 bases and J gave up 4 bases, with 9 bases separating them. Germline lookup yields CDR1 GTSNPN and CDR2 SVGIG (reference sequence). For the CDR3, the DNA is TGTGCCTGGAGTATACCAGCTTACAATGAGCAGTTCTTC. As protein: CAWSIPAYNEQFF.

This clonotype was detected only once. At one end, the junction sequence differs from germline, possibly due to a read error. J is TRBJ2-5 and V is TRBV5-5; 8 nucleotides match TRBD2. The germline gives CDR1 SGHKS, CDR2 YYEKEE (reference sequence). The CDR3 has 15 amino acids. The CDR3 DNA reads TGCGCCAGCAGCCCCACCCCACTATCGGGAGGGGCCCAGTACTTC. Its protein is CASSPTPLSGGAQYF.

The CDR3 loop reads CASSLVILAGNNEQFF. Written as DNA, the CDR3 is TGCGCCAGCAGCTTGGTGATACTAGCGGGTAACAATGAGCAGTTCTTC. The chain couples TRBV5-1 to TRBJ2-1; 9 bases are shared with TRBD2. This CDR3 region has 16 residues. Germline CDR1 and CDR2: SGHRS and YFSETQ. Germline trimming cut 0 bases from V and 5 bases from J; bases unmatched to any gene: 6.

As concerns this clonotype: At one boundary the junction diverges from the germline segment, which might be a read error. J is TRBJ1-3 and V is TRBV10-3; D not certain. This CDR3 has 13 amino acids. CDR1 and CDR2 from the germline V gene are ENHRY and SYGVKD. The CDR3 nucleotides are TGTACCATCAACCCGGACCTGGGGAACATCATATATTTT. Translated: CTINPDLGNIIYF.

The chain is built from TRBV18 and TRBJ1-1; D remains ambiguous. There are 15 residues in the CDR3. The germline CDR1 and CDR2 sequences are KGHSH and LQKENI. The V end was cut by 4 bases, the J end by 4 bases, with 16 bases between. This CDR3 is CASSQATAVGTEAFF. Written as DNA, the CDR3 is TGTGCCAGCTCACAAGCAACAGCCGTGGGCACTGAAGCTTTCTTT.

The rearrangement uses TRBV20-1 and TRBJ1-1, with TRBD1 identical over 7 bases. Germline CDR1 DFQATT, CDR2 SNEGSKA (reference sequence). V lost 5 bases to trimming and J lost 1 base; unmatched junction nucleotides: 10. CDR3 size: 15 residues. CDR3 coding DNA: TGCAGTGCTCGCAACGCAGGGGGGACGAACACTGAAGCTTTCTTT. It codes for CSARNAGGTNTEAFF.

Comments on this clonotype: The junction differs from germline at one of its ends, possibly a read error. V is TRBV6-5 and J is TRBJ2-7; D may be TRBD1 or TRBD2 (6 bases each). Germline lookup yields CDR1 MNHEY and CDR2 SVGAGI. The CDR3 totals 14 residues. The DNA of the CDR3 is TGTGAGGTAAAACCGGGGGCGGGGAGCTACGAGCAGTATTTC. It encodes CEVKPGAGSYEQYF.

A remark on this clonotype: Likely a read error: the CDR3 ends without its conserved phenylalanine or tryptophan. Because the CDR3's place on the DNA is in doubt, the DNA is left out and the CDR3 is given as listed by TCRdb. The CDR3 region is CASTPTGALVGDRYS. The V and J genes are TRBV11-2 and TRBJ2-7; the table's D call TRBD1 went unverified against the DNA. CDR1 SGHAT and CDR2 FQNNGV come from the germline V gene. The CDR3 contains 15 residues when both ends are counted.